The 8 T cell receptor beta chains below were found in one sample sequenced in a study of CD8+ T cells in alopecia areata. Isolated RNA was reverse transcribed into cDNA used as the sequencing template. Sequenced by immunoSEQ multiplex PCR; TCRdb stores in-frame clones only, minus some. The sample presents under 20,000 clones, none singletons. The study sorted pooled cutaneous lymph node cells by CD4, CD8alpha, NKG2D, NKG2ACE and other markers. Sequencing was performed on CD8+ T cells sorted from a lymph node. The receptors shown here come from a C3H/HeJ mouse with alopecia areata. The strain bears MHC haplotype H2-k.

This clone was counted many times. Any gene name here is a mouse gene name. CDR3 DNA, as far as it was read: TGCACCTGCAGTGGACAGGGGGCCTAT. Translation gives CTCSGQGAY. The whole CDR3 reads CTCSGQGAYEQYF. This rearrangement joins TRBV1 to TRBJ2-7; 9 bases fit TRBD1. The observed sequence ends 4 residues before the CDR3 terminus, with the missing tail filled in from the germline J gene. The CDR3 runs 13 residues. Germline CDR1 is NSQYPW and CDR2 is LRSPGD (reference sequence). V shed 4 bases, J shed 2 bases, and the junction held 0 bases outside the gene matches.

This clone was found a few times. At residue 11, the TCRdb amino acid sequence and the translated nucleotide sequence differ, so the protein here is the DNA translation. Gene names and germline refer to mouse. The read terminates 3 residues ahead of where the CDR3 ends, so the germline J gene completes it. This chain joins TRBV19 and TRBJ1-6; D unclear. TRBJ1-6 has ORF status, its function being uncertain. This CDR3 has 14 amino acids. The V end was cut by 1 base, the J end by 3 bases, with 5 bases between. The germline gives CDR1 FNHDT, CDR2 SITEND (reference sequence). The DNA read from the CDR3 is TGTGCCAGCAGTATACAGGACTATAATTCGCCC. Translating gives CASSIQDYNSP. The full CDR3 reads CASSIQDYNSPLYF.

This clone was observed at least ten times. The genes and germline here are from mouse. The CDR3 end is not reached by the read, which stops 4 residues before it; the germline J gene fills it in. The rearrangement uses TRBV19 and TRBJ2-3; tentatively, D is TRBD1 (6 bases). Germline CDR1 reads FNHDT; CDR2 reads SITEND (reference sequence). The CDR3 sequence is 15 residues long. V lost 2 bases to trimming and J lost 0 bases, with 10 bases between them. The CDR3 bases that were read are TGTGCCAGCAGTATGGGGACACCTAGTGCAGAA. It yields the protein CASSMGTPSAE. The whole CDR3 sequence reads CASSMGTPSAETLYF. Full variable domain (outside the CDR3, taken from reference TRBV19 and TRBJ2-3): GGIITQTPKFLIGQEGQKLTLKCQQNFNHDTMYWYRQDSGKGLRLIYYSITENDLQKGDLSEGYDASREKKSSFSLTVTSAQKNEMAVFLCASSMGTPSAETLYFGSGTRLTVL.

Worth noting for this clone: The germline and genes are mouse ones. The read ends 4 residues shy of where the CDR3 ends; the end is completed using the germline J gene. The genes are TRBV5 and TRBJ2-2; TRBD1 matches at 7 bases. From germline, CDR1 is LGHNA and CDR2 YNLKQL (reference sequence). The CDR3 length is 14 residues. V shed 2 bases and J 6 bases; nucleotides not matched to a gene: 3. CDR3 sequence: CASSQNRGAGQLYF. The CDR3 DNA, read in part, is TGTGCCAGCAGCCAAAACAGGGGCGCCGGG.

About this clone itself: The genes are named according to mouse. The read ends 4 residues before the CDR3 terminus; that terminus is restored from the germline J gene. The rearrangement joins TRBV19 to TRBJ2-3; 12 bases match TRBD2. Losses at the gene ends were 3 bases for V and 3 bases for J; bases not matched to a gene: 2. This CDR3 has 15 residues. The V gene's germline CDR1 is FNHDT and CDR2 SITEND (reference sequence). The sequenced part of the CDR3 DNA is TGTGCCAGCAGTACCGACTGGGGGGGCGCAGAA. This encodes CASSTDWGGAE. The entire CDR3 protein is CASSTDWGGAETLYF. The full variable domain, with the rest looked up from reference TRBV19 and TRBJ2-3, is GGIITQTPKFLIGQEGQKLTLKCQQNFNHDTMYWYRQDSGKGLRLIYYSITENDLQKGDLSEGYDASREKKSSFSLTVTSAQKNEMAVFLCASSTDWGGAETLYFGSGTRLTVL.

A remark on this clone: Genes and germline are mouse. The DNA ends 4 residues before the CDR3 does, and the rest of the CDR3 is filled in from the germline J gene. The gene calls are TRBV13-1 and TRBJ1-2; D perhaps matches TRBD1 (6 bases). Per the germline V gene, CDR1 is NSHNY and CDR2 is SYGAGN. The CDR3 is 12 amino acids. The CDR3 bases that were read are TGTGCCAGCAGTTCACAGGGTAAC. Encoded protein: CASSSQGN. The full-length CDR3 reads as CASSSQGNDYTF.

This clone was counted ten times or more. The germline and genes are mouse ones. Read data end 4 residues before the CDR3 end; the end is taken from the germline J gene. The rearrangement joins TRBV13-3 to TRBJ1-4; D is perhaps TRBD1 (6 bases). Germline CDR1 and CDR2: NNHDY and SYVADS. There are 14 residues in the CDR3. The CDR3: CASSGGGRTERLFF. CDR3 DNA, as far as it was read: TGTGCCAGCAGTGGAGGGGGGCGGACCGAA. The complete variable domain, with remaining parts taken from reference TRBV13-3 and TRBJ1-4, reads EAAVTQSPRSKVAVTGGKVTLSCHQTNNHDYMYWYRQDTGHGLRLIHYSYVADSTEKGDIPDGYKASRPSQENFSLILELASLSQTAVYFCASSGGGRTERLFFGHGTKLSVL.

As regards this clone: Mouse germline and gene names are used. The read ends 4 residues shy of where the CDR3 ends; the end is completed using the germline J gene. The J gene is TRBJ1-1, the V gene TRBV19; D perhaps matches TRBD1 (6 bases). Deletions cut 0 bases from V and 4 bases from J, with 10 bases between. Germline assignment: CDR1 FNHDT and CDR2 SITEND (reference sequence). CDR3 length equals 14 residues. The sequenced CDR3 bases are TGTGCCAGCAGTATAGACAGGGAGAGCACA. Translating it yields CASSIDREST. The entire CDR3 protein is CASSIDRESTEVFF.